The clone carrying this TCR beta chain was picked up one time. Between the trimmed V and J ends, which lost 6 bases and 7 bases, there was a span of 9 bases. Germline CDR1 SNHLY, CDR2 FYNNEI. CDR3 length: 12 amino acids. The source of the sample is a study of blood T cell repertoires in COVID-19. Background on the study: Some COVID-19 samples were acute and others convalescent; all came from the United States, Italy and Spain. Sample material is recorded as cDNA or gDNA derived from T cells, B-cell-depleted T cells, or PBMCs.

Original handling: Estimation of nucleated cell counts relied on the amplification of reference gene primers. The table came from immunoSEQ multiplex PCR; TCRdb's copy has only in-frame clones and leaves some out. D and trimming were read from the DNA, whereas the V and J calls and clone size are those reported in that table. The table shows tens of thousands of clones, with about 77% occurring only once. The receptor comes from an elderly man with active or convalescent COVID-19. Sequencing used peripheral blood. The chain is built from TRBV2 and TRBJ2-2, with a tentative D call TRBD2 (5 bases). This CDR3 is CASREGFGELFF. CDR3 DNA: TGTGCCAGCAGAGAGGGTTTCGGGGAGCTGTTTTTT.